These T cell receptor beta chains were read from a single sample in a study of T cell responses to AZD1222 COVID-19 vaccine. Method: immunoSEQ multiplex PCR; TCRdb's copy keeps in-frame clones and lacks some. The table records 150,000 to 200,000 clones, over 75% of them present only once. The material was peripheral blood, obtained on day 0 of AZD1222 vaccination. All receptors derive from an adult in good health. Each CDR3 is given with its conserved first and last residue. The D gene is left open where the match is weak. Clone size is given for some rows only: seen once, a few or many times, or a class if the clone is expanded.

TGTGCCAGCAGTGGGGCGGGGCCCTACGAGCAGTACTTC CASSGAGPYEQYF . TRBJ2-7 . TRBV25-1 13
TGCGCCAGCAGCATACTTTATTACACTGAAGCTTTCTTT CASSILYYTEAFF . TRBJ1-1 . TRBV5-1 13
TGCGCCAGCAGCCAAGAAAGGATACAGGGTATTTATGGCTACACCTTC CASSQERIQGIYGYTF . TRBJ1-2 . TRBV4-3 16
TGTGCCAGCAGCGTAGGGTTGGGCCAAGCTTTCTTT CASSVGLGQAFF . TRBJ1-1 . TRBV9 12
TGTGCCAGCAGTTACCGACAGAGCTACAATGAGCAGTTCTTC CASSYRQSYNEQFF once TRBJ2-1 . TRBV6-5 14
TGTGCCAGCAGCATAGAGGGGGGGAGGGCGTACAATGAGCAGTTCTTC CASSIEGGRAYNEQFF . TRBJ2-1 . TRBV7-2 16
TGTGCCAGCAGCTATTGGGGGCTCTACGAGCAGTACTTC CASSYWGLYEQYF once TRBJ2-7 . TRBV12-3/TRBV12-4 13
TGTGCCAGCAGCCAAGGTCGAGCGGGGGGGCCAGCAGATACGCAGTATTTT CASSQGRAGGPADTQYF once TRBJ2-3 TRBD2 TRBV4-2 17
TGTGCCACCAGCAGAGATCCCCGGCAGGGGGCCCCCTACGAGCAGTACTTC CATSRDPRQGAPYEQYF once TRBJ2-7 TRBD1 TRBV15 17
TGTGCCAGCAGTTATGCCTCGGGGGCCTGGGAGACCCAGTACTTC CASSYASGAWETQYF . TRBJ2-5 . TRBV6-5 15
TGTGCCAGCTCAAAGACCGGAGCTGATTCACCCCTCCACTTT CASSKTGADSPLHF . TRBJ1-6 . TRBV18 14
TGTGCCAGTAGTATGGAGCTACAGGAGCAGTTCTTC CASSMELQEQFF . TRBJ2-1 . TRBV19 12
TGTGCCAGCAGCCTCTCGGACAGGTTTAATGAAAAACTGTTTTTT CASSLSDRFNEKLFF few TRBJ1-4 TRBD1 TRBV7-2 15
TGTGCCAGCAGCTTGGTGGGACAGGGAGCGGGAGGCTACACCTTC CASSLVGQGAGGYTF . TRBJ1-2 TRBD1 TRBV5-4 15
TGTGCCAGCAGTGAATCGTGGGGACAGGGCGTTCCCCTCCACTTT CASSESWGQGVPLHF once TRBJ1-6 TRBD1 TRBV25-1 15